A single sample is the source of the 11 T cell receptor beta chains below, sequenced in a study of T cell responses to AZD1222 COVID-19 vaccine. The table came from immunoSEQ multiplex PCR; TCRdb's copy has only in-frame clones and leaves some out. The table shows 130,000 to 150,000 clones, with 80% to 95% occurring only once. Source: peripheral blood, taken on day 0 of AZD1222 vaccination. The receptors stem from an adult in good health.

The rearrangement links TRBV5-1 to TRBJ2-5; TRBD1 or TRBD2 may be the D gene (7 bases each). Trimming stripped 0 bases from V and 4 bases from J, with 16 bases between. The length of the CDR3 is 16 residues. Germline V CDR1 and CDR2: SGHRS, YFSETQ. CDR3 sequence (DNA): TGCGCCAGCAGCTTGGTTTGGCAGGGGGAGGGAGAGACCCAGTACTTC. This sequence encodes CASSLVWQGEGETQYF. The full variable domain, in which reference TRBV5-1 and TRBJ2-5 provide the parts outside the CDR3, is KAGVTQTPRYLIKTRGQQVTLSCSPISGHRSVSWYQQTPGQGLQFLFEYFSETQRNKGNFPGRFSGRQFSNSRSEMNVSTLELGDSALYLCASSLVWQGEGETQYFGPGTRLLVL.

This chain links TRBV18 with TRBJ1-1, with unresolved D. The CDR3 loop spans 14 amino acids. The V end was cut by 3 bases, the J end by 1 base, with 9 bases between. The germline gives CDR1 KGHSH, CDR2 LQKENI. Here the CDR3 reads CASSPLSQNTEAFF. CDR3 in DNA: TGTGCCAGCTCACCCTTGAGCCAGAACACTGAAGCTTTCTTT.

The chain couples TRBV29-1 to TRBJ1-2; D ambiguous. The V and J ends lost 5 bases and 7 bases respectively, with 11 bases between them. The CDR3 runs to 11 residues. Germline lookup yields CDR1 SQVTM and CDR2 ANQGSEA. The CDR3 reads CSVPGRGGYTF. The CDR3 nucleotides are TGCAGCGTTCCGGGGAGAGGTGGCTACACCTTC.

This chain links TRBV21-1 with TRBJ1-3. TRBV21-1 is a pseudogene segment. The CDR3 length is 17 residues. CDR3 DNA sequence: TGTGCCAGCAGCAAAGCGCTAGACCGGAGAACTGGAAACACCATATATTTT. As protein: CASSKALDRRTGNTIYF.

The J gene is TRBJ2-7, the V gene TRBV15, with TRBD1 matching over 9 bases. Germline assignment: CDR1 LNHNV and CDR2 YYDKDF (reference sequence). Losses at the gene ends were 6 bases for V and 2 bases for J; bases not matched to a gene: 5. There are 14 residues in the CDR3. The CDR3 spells CATRGQGSPYEQYF. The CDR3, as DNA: TGTGCCACCAGGGGACAGGGTAGCCCCTACGAGCAGTACTTC.

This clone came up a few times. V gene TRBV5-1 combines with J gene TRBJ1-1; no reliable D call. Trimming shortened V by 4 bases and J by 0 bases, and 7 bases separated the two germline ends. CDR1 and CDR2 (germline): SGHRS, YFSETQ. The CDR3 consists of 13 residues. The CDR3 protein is CASSLSLNTEAFF. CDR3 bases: TGCGCCAGCAGCCTTTCCCTGAACACTGAAGCTTTCTTT. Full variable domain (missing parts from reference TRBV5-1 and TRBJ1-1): KAGVTQTPRYLIKTRGQQVTLSCSPISGHRSVSWYQQTPGQGLQFLFEYFSETQRNKGNFPGRFSGRQFSNSRSEMNVSTLELGDSALYLCASSLSLNTEAFFGQGTRLTVV.

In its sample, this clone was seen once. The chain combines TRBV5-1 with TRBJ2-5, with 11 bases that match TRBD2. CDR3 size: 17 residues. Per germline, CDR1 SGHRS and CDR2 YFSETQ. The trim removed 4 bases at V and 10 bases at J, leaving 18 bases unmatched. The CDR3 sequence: CASSPEGLAEPRFVQYF. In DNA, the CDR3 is TGCGCCAGCAGCCCCGAGGGACTAGCGGAGCCCCGGTTTGTCCAGTACTTC.

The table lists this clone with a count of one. The CDR3 DNA reads TGCGCCAGCAGCTTACTAGTAGGTTGGGAGTTCGGTTCTGGGGCCAACGTCCTGACTTTC. Its translation: CASSLLVGWEFGSGANVLTF. V gene TRBV4-1 combines with J gene TRBJ2-6; tentative D call: TRBD2 (5 bases). CDR3 size: 20 residues. V lost 5 bases and J lost 1, with 24 bases in between. CDR1 is MGHRA, CDR2 YSYEKL, per germline.

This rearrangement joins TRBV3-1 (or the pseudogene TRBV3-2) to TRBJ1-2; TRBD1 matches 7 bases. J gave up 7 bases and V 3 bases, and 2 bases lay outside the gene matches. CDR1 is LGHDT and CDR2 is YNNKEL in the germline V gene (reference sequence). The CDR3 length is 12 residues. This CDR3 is CASSQTGTGYTF. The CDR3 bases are TGTGCCAGCAGCCAGACAGGGACTGGCTACACCTTC.

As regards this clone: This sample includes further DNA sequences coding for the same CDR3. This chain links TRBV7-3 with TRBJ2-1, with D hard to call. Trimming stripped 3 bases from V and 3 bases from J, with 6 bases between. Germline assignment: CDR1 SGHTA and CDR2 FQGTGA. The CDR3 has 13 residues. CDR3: CASSFTDYNEQFF. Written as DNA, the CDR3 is TGTGCCAGCAGCTTTACTGACTACAATGAGCAGTTCTTC.

The CDR3 spells CATSEPTSSGANVLTF. DNA for the CDR3: TGTGCCACCAGCGAACCTACAAGCTCTGGGGCCAACGTCCTGACTTTC. The chain couples TRBV24-1 to TRBJ2-6; D remains ambiguous. Germline CDR1 is KGHDR and CDR2 is SFDVKD. With 7 bases removed from V and 0 bases from J, the gap between germline ends came to 12 bases. This CDR3 region has 16 residues.